This T cell receptor beta chain was recovered during a study of blood T cell repertoires in COVID-19. Study-wide background: The United States, Italy and Spain provided the acute and convalescent COVID-19 samples. From T cells, B-cell-depleted T cells, or PBMCs came the material, which was cDNA or gDNA.

The CDR3 is 14 amino acids. Germline values: CDR1 DFQATT, CDR2 SNEGSKA (reference sequence). As for this clone: A junction end diverges from the germline sequence, so it may reflect a read error.

Original processing methods: Nucleated cell counts were estimated from reference gene primer amplification. Assay used: immunoSEQ multiplex PCR; TCRdb lists only in-frame clones, some missing. D and trimming were read from the DNA, whereas the V and J calls and clone size are those reported in that table. The data hold roughly 250,000 clones, with more than 90% observed a single time. Patients in Seattle were enrolled during active infection, then followed longitudinally. The sample comprised peripheral blood. This clonotype originated in a person between 18 and 35 years old with COVID-19, enrolled during active disease. The chain joins TRBV20-1 to TRBJ1-4; D is unresolved. DNA for the CDR3: TGCAGTGCTAGTAAGGCAGGAACTTATGAAAAACTGTTTTTT. The encoded protein is CSASKAGTYEKLFF.